This T cell receptor (beta chain) was sequenced in a study of prognosis after radiotherapy for stage I lung cancer. Study-wide results and caveats: Clone counts measured for unique TCRs fell after stereotactic body radiation therapy, median approximately 9,600 versus 7,200.

Amplicons of TCR beta CDR3 were generated from genomic DNA by two-round multiplex PCR. With primers specific to each TRBV and TRBJ gene, the first-round PCR was performed. Primers of the universal type were employed in the second round of PCR. One entry per CDR3 protein, called by TCRdb with MiXCR from the multiplex PCR reads. The table shows some 28,000 distinct CDR3 sequences, with approximately 31% occurring only once. This clonotype was observed once. Its antigen is unidentified. Here the CDR3 omits its conserved ending phenylalanine or tryptophan, so a read error is the likely source. The CDR3 has 14 amino acids. Deletions cut 5 bases from V and 4 bases from J, with 15 bases between. Germline V CDR1 and CDR2: LNHDA, SQIVND (reference sequence).

This specimen consisted of PBMCs, obtained before or after stereotactic body radiation therapy (not recorded which). The sequence was obtained from a donor over 45 with non-small cell lung cancer. This chain uses TRBV19 with TRBJ2-7; D is undetermined. The CDR3 loop is CASSGGYLPYEQYY. The CDR3 DNA is TGTGCCAGTAGTGGTGGTTACCTCCCATACGAGCAGTACTAC.